A selection of T cell receptor beta chains follows, all from one sample in a study of blood T cell repertoires in COVID-19. Method: immunoSEQ multiplex PCR; TCRdb's copy keeps in-frame clones and lacks some. Of 200,000 to 250,000 clones listed, about 85% are singletons. Material for sequencing was peripheral blood. The receptor source for this set is a man in his forties or fifties who had recovered from COVID-19. Both conserved end residues are part of each CDR3. D genes are given only for firm matches. Where a row states a size, it is once, few, many or the class of an expanded clone; other rows omit it.

clone_size | j_call | d_call | v_call | cdr3_aa | cdr3_nt
once | TRBJ2-1 | TRBD1 | TRBV7-6 | CASSFDRGRINEQFF | TGTGCCAGCAGTTTCGACAGGGGGCGTATCAATGAGCAGTTCTTC
NA | TRBJ2-7 | TRBD2 | TRBV7-2 | CASSFREGEQYF | TGTGCCAGCAGCTTTAGGGAGGGAGAGCAGTACTTC
few | TRBJ2-7 | NA | TRBV7-2 | CASSLAGGRREQYF | TGTGCCAGCAGCTTAGCGGGAGGCCGACGGGAGCAGTACTTC
NA | TRBJ2-1 | TRBD2 | TRBV7-2 | CASSTRLAGGRYNEQFF | TGTGCCAGCAGCACAAGACTAGCGGGAGGCCGCTACAATGAGCAGTTCTTC
NA | TRBJ1-5 | TRBD1 | TRBV2 | CASSDGQGGIQPQHF | TGTGCCAGCAGTGACGGACAGGGTGGTATTCAGCCCCAGCATTTT
NA | TRBJ1-2 | NA | TRBV9 | CASSVWTAANYGYTF | TGTGCCAGCAGCGTATGGACAGCCGCTAACTATGGCTACACCTTC
NA | TRBJ2-2 | NA | TRBV5-1 | CASSLTGANTGELFF | TGCGCCAGCAGCTTGACGGGAGCAAACACCGGGGAGCTGTTTTTT
NA | TRBJ1-4 | TRBD1 | TRBV4-1 | CASSQYRGLNEKLFF | TGCGCCAGCAGCCAGTACAGGGGGCTTAATGAAAAACTGTTTTTT
NA | TRBJ1-2 | TRBD1 | TRBV27 | CASTLRGQGSYGYTF | TGTGCCAGCACCCTCCGTGGACAGGGGAGCTATGGCTACACCTTC
NA | TRBJ1-2 | NA | TRBV12-5 | CASAPSGGFYGYTF | TGTGCTAGTGCCCCGTCGGGGGGATTCTATGGCTACACCTTC